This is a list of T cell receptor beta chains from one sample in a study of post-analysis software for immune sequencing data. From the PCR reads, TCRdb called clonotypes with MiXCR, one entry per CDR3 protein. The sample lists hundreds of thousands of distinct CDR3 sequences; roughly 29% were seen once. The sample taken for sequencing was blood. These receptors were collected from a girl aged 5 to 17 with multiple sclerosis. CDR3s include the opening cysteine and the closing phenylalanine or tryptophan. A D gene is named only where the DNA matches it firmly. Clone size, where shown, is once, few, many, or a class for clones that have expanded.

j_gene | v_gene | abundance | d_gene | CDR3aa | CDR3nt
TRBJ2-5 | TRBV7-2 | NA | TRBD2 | CASSLEWREGLKTQYF | TGTGCCAGCAGCTTAGAGTGGCGGGAGGGCCTAAAGACCCAGTACTTC
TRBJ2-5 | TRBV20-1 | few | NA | CSARSSLGETQYF | TGCAGTGCTCGGAGTTCCCTCGGGGAGACCCAGTACTTC
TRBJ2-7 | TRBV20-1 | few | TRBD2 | CSAPLAGVDREQYF | TGCAGTGCTCCCTTGGCGGGAGTAGATCGCGAGCAGTACTTC
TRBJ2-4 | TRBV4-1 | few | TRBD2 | CASSQDRSRSGGAWYIQYF | TGCGCCAGCAGCCAAGATCGCAGCCGTAGCGGGGGGGCTTGGTACATTCAGTACTTC
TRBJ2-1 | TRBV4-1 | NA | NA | CASSQRDTGTHNEQFF | TGCGCCAGCAGCCAAAGGGACACAGGGACCCACAATGAGCAGTTCTTC
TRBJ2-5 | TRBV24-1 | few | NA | CATSDSGPQETQYF | TGTGCCACCAGTGATTCAGGACCTCAAGAGACCCAGTACTTC
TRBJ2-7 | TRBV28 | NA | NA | CASSSGSTAGEQYF | TGTGCCAGCAGCTCGGGGAGTACGGCAGGTGAGCAGTACTTC
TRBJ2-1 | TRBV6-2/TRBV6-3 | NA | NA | CAGSYLGYNEQFF | TGTGCCGGCAGTTACTTGGGATACAATGAGCAGTTCTTC
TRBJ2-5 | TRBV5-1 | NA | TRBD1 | CASSLETTGGAQTQYF | TGCGCCAGCAGCTTGGAGACGACAGGGGGCGCGCAGACCCAGTACTTC
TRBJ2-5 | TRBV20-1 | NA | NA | CSARVRGGYSQYF | TGCAGTGCTAGGGTTCGGGGAGGTTATTCCCAGTACTTC
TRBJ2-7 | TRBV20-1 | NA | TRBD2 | CSATSGLAGPYEQYF | TGCAGTGCTACCTCGGGACTAGCGGGCCCCTACGAGCAGTACTTC
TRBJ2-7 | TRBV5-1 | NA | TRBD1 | CASSQGQGINEQYF | TGCGCCAGCAGCCAGGGACAGGGAATCAACGAGCAGTACTTC
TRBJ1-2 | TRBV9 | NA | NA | CATLAVGDKGYTF | TGTGCCACCCTGGCGGTGGGGGATAAGGGCTACACCTTC
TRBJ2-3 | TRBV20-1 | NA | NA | CSVTPGTLDGKYDTDTQYF | TGCAGTGTTACACCCGGGACCCTTGACGGGAAGTATGACACAGATACGCAGTATTTT
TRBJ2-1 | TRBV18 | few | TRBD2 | CASSPPGLGTYNEQFF | TGTGCCAGCTCACCTCCGGGACTAGGGACCTACAATGAGCAGTTCTTC
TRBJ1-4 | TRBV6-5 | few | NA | CASSDRLINEKLFF | TGTGCCAGCAGTGACCGTCTGATCAATGAAAAACTGTTTTTT
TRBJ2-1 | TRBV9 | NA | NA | CASSPQGGRSYNEQFF | TGTGCCAGCAGCCCCCAGGGCGGCCGCTCCTACAATGAGCAGTTCTTC
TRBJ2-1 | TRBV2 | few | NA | CASSEAGGPGQFF | TGTGCCAGCAGTGAAGCAGGCGGCCCTGGGCAGTTCTTC
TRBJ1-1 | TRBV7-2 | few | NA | CASSFINAEAFF | TGTGCCAGCAGCTTCATAAACGCTGAAGCTTTCTTT
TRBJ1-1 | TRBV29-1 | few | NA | CSVGVTAEGAFF | TGCAGCGTTGGCGTAACGGCCGAGGGGGCTTTCTTT